The 7 T cell receptor beta chains in this list originate from one sample, sequenced in a study of human T cells and chemical hapten exposure. TCRdb reanalysed the RACE reads using MiXCR and keeps one entry per CDR3 protein. The table lists roughly 200,000 distinct CDR3 sequences, 20% to 25% of them singletons, with less than 7% in the top ten. The sample's time point: patch test 1, 2 weeks after DPC sensitization. The treatment: therapeutic diphenylcyclopropenone sensitization with weekly scalp DPC. The sample in question was whole blood, obtained in connection with sensitization to the hapten diphenylcyclopropenone (DPC). Receptors were obtained from a woman in her 50s with alopecia areata. Some clones in this sample may be carry-over from other donors' samples.

The chain uses TRBV27 and TRBJ2-3; TRBD1 might be the D (5 bases). Trimming left V 3 bases short and J 5 bases short, with 9 bases between. Germline V lookup: CDR1 MNHEY, CDR2 SMNVEV (reference sequence). This CDR3 has 13 residues. The CDR3 DNA sequence: TGTGCCAGCAGTTTGCAGGGTGAAGATACGCAGTATTTT. This sequence encodes CASSLQGEDTQYF.

This rearrangement joins TRBV7-9 to TRBJ1-2, with TRBD1 matching over 8 bases. In germline, CDR1 is SEHNR, CDR2 FQNEAQ (reference sequence). This CDR3 has 15 amino acids. J lost 7 bases, V lost 5 bases, and 12 bases had no gene match. The CDR3 DNA sequence: TGTGCCAGCAGCCCCTCAGGGGGCGAGTCAGGTGGCTACACCTTC. Translated, it gives CASSPSGGESGGYTF.

This clonotype was seen a few times. The CDR3 loop is CSAGWTDQVAQYF. The CDR3 nucleotides read TGCAGTGCTGGGTGGACGGATCAGGTGGCCCAGTACTTC. V is TRBV20-1 and J is TRBJ2-5; D uncertain. Looked up from germline, CDR1 is DFQATT and CDR2 is SNEGSKA (reference sequence). V was cut by 5 bases and J by 9 bases, with 19 bases left in between. CDR3 length equals 13 residues.

The V gene is TRBV4-2, the J gene TRBJ2-7, with a tentative D call TRBD2 (6 bases). This CDR3 region has 15 residues. CDR1 is LGHNA and CDR2 is YNFKEQ in the germline V gene. Trimming removed 4 bases from V and 2 bases from J, with 15 bases in between. The CDR3 region is CASSRFGGRAYEQYF. The DNA of the CDR3 is TGTGCCAGCAGCCGGTTTGGGGGGAGAGCCTACGAGCAGTACTTC.

The chain links TRBV3-1 to TRBJ2-7; D may match TRBD1 or TRBD2 (5 bases each). Deletions cut 1 base from V and 4 bases from J, with 11 bases between. The CDR3 covers 14 residues. CDR1 LGHDT and CDR2 YNNKEL come from the germline V gene (reference sequence). The CDR3 DNA sequence: TGTGCCAGCAGCCAAGTGGGGGAACTTTACGAGCAGTACTTC. It encodes CASSQVGELYEQYF.

The table lists this clonotype with a few counts. J is TRBJ1-1 and V is TRBV12-3 or TRBV12-4; TRBD1 is a possible D gene (5 bases). The CDR3 length is 15 residues. The V and J ends lost 6 bases and 1 base respectively, with 15 bases between them. The CDR3 here is CASSPAGLANTEAFF. Here the CDR3 DNA reads TGTGCCAGCAGCCCAGCAGGGCTAGCGAACACTGAAGCTTTCTTT.

The rearrangement links TRBV20-1 to TRBJ1-5; 7 nucleotides line up with TRBD1. This CDR3 is 13 amino acids long. Trimming at V came to 6 bases and at J to 2 bases, leaving 4 bases not matched to a gene. Germline V CDR1 and CDR2: DFQATT, SNEGSKA (reference sequence). This CDR3 is CSAKGQGNQPQHF. CDR3 sequence (DNA): TGCAGTGCCAAAGGACAGGGCAATCAGCCCCAGCATTTT.